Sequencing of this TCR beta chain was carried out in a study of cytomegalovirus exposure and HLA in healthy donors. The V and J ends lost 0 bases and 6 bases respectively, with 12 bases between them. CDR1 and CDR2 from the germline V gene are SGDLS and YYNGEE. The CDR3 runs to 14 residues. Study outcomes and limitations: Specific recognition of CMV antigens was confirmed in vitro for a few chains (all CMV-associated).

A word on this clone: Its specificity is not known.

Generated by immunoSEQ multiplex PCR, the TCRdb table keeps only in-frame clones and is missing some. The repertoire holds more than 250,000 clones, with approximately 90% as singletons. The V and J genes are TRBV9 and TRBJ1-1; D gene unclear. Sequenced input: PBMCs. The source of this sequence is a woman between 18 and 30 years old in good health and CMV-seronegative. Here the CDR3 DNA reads TGTGCCAGCAGCGTAGGCGGGTCGGGTTCTGAAGCTTTCTTT. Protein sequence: CASSVGGSGSEAFF.